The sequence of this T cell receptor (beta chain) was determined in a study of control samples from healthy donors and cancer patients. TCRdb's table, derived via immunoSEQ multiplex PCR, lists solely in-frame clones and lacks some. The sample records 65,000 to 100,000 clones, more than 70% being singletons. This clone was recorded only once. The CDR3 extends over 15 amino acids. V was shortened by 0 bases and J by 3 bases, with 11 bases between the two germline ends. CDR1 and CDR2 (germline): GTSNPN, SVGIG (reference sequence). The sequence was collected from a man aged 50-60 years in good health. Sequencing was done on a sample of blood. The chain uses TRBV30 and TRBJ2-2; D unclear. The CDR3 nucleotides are TGTGCCTGGAGTGTACAAGCATGGGACACCGGGGAGCTGTTTTTT. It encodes CAWSVQAWDTGELFF. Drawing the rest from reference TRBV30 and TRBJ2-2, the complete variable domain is SQTIHQWPATLVQPVGSPLSLECTVEGTSNPNLYWYRQAAGRGLQLLFYSVGIGQISSEVPQNLSASRPQDRQFILSSKKLLLSDSGFYLCAWSVQAWDTGELFFGEGSRLTVL.